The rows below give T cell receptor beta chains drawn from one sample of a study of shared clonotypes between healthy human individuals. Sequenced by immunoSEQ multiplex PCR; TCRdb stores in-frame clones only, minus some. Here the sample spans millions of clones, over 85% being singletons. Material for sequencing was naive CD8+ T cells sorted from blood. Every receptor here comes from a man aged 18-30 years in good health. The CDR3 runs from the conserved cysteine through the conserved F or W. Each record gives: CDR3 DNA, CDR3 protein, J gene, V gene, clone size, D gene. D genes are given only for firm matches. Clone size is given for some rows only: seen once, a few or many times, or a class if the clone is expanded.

DNA: TGTGCCAGCAGCAAGACCGGGACTAGCTTCCCAGGGACAGATACGCAGTATTTT; CDR3: CASSKTGTSFPGTDTQYF; J: TRBJ2-3; V: TRBV7-9; size: .; D: TRBD2
DNA: TGTGCCAGCAGCCTACAACTGAGGGATTCACCCCTCCACTTT; CDR3: CASSLQLRDSPLHF; J: TRBJ1-6; V: TRBV27; size: .; D: .
DNA: TGTGCCAGCAGTGAAGCCCCGGACAGGAAGGCCAACGAGCAGTACTTC; CDR3: CASSEAPDRKANEQYF; J: TRBJ2-7; V: TRBV6-1; size: .; D: TRBD1
DNA: TGTGCCAGCAGCGTAGACGGGGTAGGCCAGCCCCAGCATTTT; CDR3: CASSVDGVGQPQHF; J: TRBJ1-5; V: TRBV9; size: .; D: .
DNA: TGCAGCGTTGAAGGGCGGGGGGGCCAGGAGACCCAGTACTTC; CDR3: CSVEGRGGQETQYF; J: TRBJ2-5; V: TRBV29-1; size: once; D: TRBD2
DNA: TGTGCCAGCAGTGATGCAGGTAATTCACCCCTCCACTTT; CDR3: CASSDAGNSPLHF; J: TRBJ1-6; V: TRBV6-4; size: .; D: .
DNA: TGTGCCAGCAGTTTATTAGGGCAGAATTCCTACGAGCAGTACTTC; CDR3: CASSLLGQNSYEQYF; J: TRBJ2-7; V: TRBV27; size: .; D: .
DNA: TGTGCCAGCATAGGGTCCAGATTTAGGGTCACAGATACGCAGTATTTT; CDR3: CASIGSRFRVTDTQYF; J: TRBJ2-3; V: TRBV7-8; size: .; D: .
DNA: TGTGCCAGCAGCATCCGGGGGAGCTACGAGCAGTACTTC; CDR3: CASSIRGSYEQYF; J: TRBJ2-7; V: TRBV7-8; size: .; D: .
DNA: TGTGCCAGCAGCCGGGGACAGGGATCACTACTACAAGAGACCCAGTACTTC; CDR3: CASSRGQGSLLQETQYF; J: TRBJ2-5; V: TRBV7-9; size: .; D: TRBD1
DNA: TGTGCCAGCAGCGCTGGACAGTCTGAAGCTTTCTTT; CDR3: CASSAGQSEAFF; J: TRBJ1-1; V: TRBV9; size: few; D: .
DNA: TGTGCCAGCAGCTATGAGGAGACCCAGTACTTC; CDR3: CASSYEETQYF; J: TRBJ2-5; V: TRBV5-6; size: .; D: .
DNA: TGTGCCAGCAGTGAAGGTCTAGCGGGAACCGGGGAGCTGTTTTTT; CDR3: CASSEGLAGTGELFF; J: TRBJ2-2; V: TRBV6-1; size: .; D: TRBD2
DNA: TGTGCCAGCAGCTTAGGGGCCGGGACCTCCTATAATTCACCCCTCCACTTT; CDR3: CASSLGAGTSYNSPLHF; J: TRBJ1-6; V: TRBV5-6; size: .; D: .
DNA: TGTGCCAGCAGTCTTCAAAGCGGTGAAGCTTTCTTT; CDR3: CASSLQSGEAFF; J: TRBJ1-1; V: TRBV27; size: .; D: .
DNA: TGTGCCAGCAGTCCAGGGGACGTCAGCGGCACCGGGGAGCTGTTTTTT; CDR3: CASSPGDVSGTGELFF; J: TRBJ2-2; V: TRBV27; size: .; D: .
DNA: TGCGCCAGCAGCCAAGGACCGGGACTATCACGCAATGAGCAGTTCTTC; CDR3: CASSQGPGLSRNEQFF; J: TRBJ2-1; V: TRBV4-3; size: .; D: TRBD2
DNA: TGTGCCAGCAGCCAAGGGAGGACAGATACGCAGTATTTT; CDR3: CASSQGRTDTQYF; J: TRBJ2-3; V: TRBV14; size: .; D: .
DNA: TGCGCCAGCAGCCCGAAGGCCCGGGGGGCAACAGATACGCAGTATTTT; CDR3: CASSPKARGATDTQYF; J: TRBJ2-3; V: TRBV4-1; size: .; D: .
DNA: TGCGCCAGCAGCTTGGCCGAGTCCTACAATGAGCAGTTCTTC; CDR3: CASSLAESYNEQFF; J: TRBJ2-1; V: TRBV5-1; size: .; D: .
DNA: TGTGCCAGCAGCACTAGCGGGAGAGGGGAGACCCAGTACTTC; CDR3: CASSTSGRGETQYF; J: TRBJ2-5; V: TRBV5-6; size: .; D: TRBD2
DNA: TGCGCCAGCAGCCGCCTCTACGACTACCCCACCGAGACCCAGTACTTC; CDR3: CASSRLYDYPTETQYF; J: TRBJ2-5; V: TRBV4-3; size: .; D: .
DNA: TGCGCCAGCAGCTTGGCCGGCAAGGGAGAAAAACTGTTTTTT; CDR3: CASSLAGKGEKLFF; J: TRBJ1-4; V: TRBV5-1; size: .; D: .
DNA: TGTGCCAGCAGCCAGGGACTAGCGGGGGGACTTTACAATGAGCAGTTCTTC; CDR3: CASSQGLAGGLYNEQFF; J: TRBJ2-1; V: TRBV7-9; size: once; D: TRBD2
DNA: TGCACCAGCAGCCACGACTTGTGTAGGGGGGAGCTGTTTTTT; CDR3: CTSSHDLCRGELFF; J: TRBJ2-2; V: TRBV1; size: .; D: .
DNA: TGCGCCAGCAGCCAAGAGGCGGGAGGCGAGTACAATGAGCAGTTCTTC; CDR3: CASSQEAGGEYNEQFF; J: TRBJ2-1; V: TRBV4-3; size: .; D: TRBD2
DNA: TGTGCCAGCAGTCCCGCGGGGACCTACGAGCAGTACTTC; CDR3: CASSPAGTYEQYF; J: TRBJ2-7; V: TRBV27; size: .; D: .
DNA: TGTGCCAGCAGCGTCCCGATGGGACAAGAGACCCAGTACTTC; CDR3: CASSVPMGQETQYF; J: TRBJ2-5; V: TRBV11-2; size: .; D: .
DNA: TGTGCCAGCAGCCGCCTCGATCCTAGGGGGGATGAGCAGTTCTTC; CDR3: CASSRLDPRGDEQFF; J: TRBJ2-1; V: TRBV5-4; size: .; D: .
DNA: TGTGCCAGCAGCTTAAGGGAAGGCTATGGCTACACCTTC; CDR3: CASSLREGYGYTF; J: TRBJ1-2; V: TRBV7-8; size: .; D: .
DNA: TGCGCCAGCAGCCAAGATCCCCACCCAATCTACGAGCAGTACTTC; CDR3: CASSQDPHPIYEQYF; J: TRBJ2-7; V: TRBV4-3; size: .; D: .
DNA: TGTGCTAGTGGTTTGGCTTTCCGACTAGCGGGGGACTACAATGAGCAGTTCTTC; CDR3: CASGLAFRLAGDYNEQFF; J: TRBJ2-1; V: TRBV12-5; size: .; D: TRBD2
DNA: TGTGCCAGTAGCCCACAGGGGGCGCAGGTTGAAAAACTGTTTTTT; CDR3: CASSPQGAQVEKLFF; J: TRBJ1-4; V: TRBV19; size: .; D: TRBD1
DNA: TGTGCCAGCAGTCAGACAGGGGCAGAGACCCAGTACTTC; CDR3: CASSQTGAETQYF; J: TRBJ2-5; V: TRBV6-5; size: once; D: TRBD1
DNA: TGCAGCGTTCCCCCGGGACTAGCGGGAACGGGTGAGCAGTTCTTC; CDR3: CSVPPGLAGTGEQFF; J: TRBJ2-1; V: TRBV29-1; size: .; D: TRBD2
DNA: TGTGCCAGCAGTTTATCGGCGACAGGGACGACAGATACGCAGTATTTT; CDR3: CASSLSATGTTDTQYF; J: TRBJ2-3; V: TRBV27; size: once; D: TRBD1
DNA: TGTGCCAGCACCCCATCCCGGGCGCCGGACACTGAAGCTTTCTTT; CDR3: CASTPSRAPDTEAFF; J: TRBJ1-1; V: TRBV27; size: .; D: .
DNA: TGTGCCAGCAGCCAGGACTCCGGGACAGTCTATGGCTACACCTTC; CDR3: CASSQDSGTVYGYTF; J: TRBJ1-2; V: TRBV7-2; size: .; D: TRBD1
DNA: TGTGCCAGCAGTGAAGGGTTTGCAGCTAACTATGGCTACACCTTC; CDR3: CASSEGFAANYGYTF; J: TRBJ1-2; V: TRBV6-1; size: .; D: .
DNA: TGTGCCAGCAGCTTAGAAGGACAGGGCTCCTACGAGCAGTACTTC; CDR3: CASSLEGQGSYEQYF; J: TRBJ2-7; V: TRBV13; size: .; D: TRBD1
DNA: TGTGCCAGCAGTTATGGCGGGGGCCGGGGAGAGACCCAGTACTTC; CDR3: CASSYGGGRGETQYF; J: TRBJ2-5; V: TRBV2; size: .; D: .
DNA: TGTGCCAGCAGCCGACAGGGGAGCGTCTACGAGCAGTACTTC; CDR3: CASSRQGSVYEQYF; J: TRBJ2-7; V: TRBV14; size: .; D: TRBD1
DNA: TGTGCCAGCAGTTGGGCGCCGGGACAGGGCTACGAGCAGTACTTC; CDR3: CASSWAPGQGYEQYF; J: TRBJ2-7; V: TRBV27; size: once; D: TRBD1
DNA: TGTGCCAGCAGTGACCGGACTAGCGGGACCTACAATGAGCAGTTCTTC; CDR3: CASSDRTSGTYNEQFF; J: TRBJ2-1; V: TRBV2; size: .; D: TRBD2
DNA: TGTGCCAGCAGCAAAACTAGCCTACTCACAGATACGCAGTATTTT; CDR3: CASSKTSLLTDTQYF; J: TRBJ2-3; V: TRBV7-2; size: .; D: .
DNA: TGTGCCAGCAGCCCCGGGGACAGCACAGATACGCAGTATTTT; CDR3: CASSPGDSTDTQYF; J: TRBJ2-3; V: TRBV11-3; size: .; D: .
DNA: TGTGCCAGCAGTTTCGGACAGGGAGGGAGTAGGACTGAAGCTTTCTTT; CDR3: CASSFGQGGSRTEAFF; J: TRBJ1-1; V: TRBV28; size: .; D: TRBD1
DNA: TGTGCCAGCACCGTGGGGGGTTTAGGCACTGAAGCTTTCTTT; CDR3: CASTVGGLGTEAFF; J: TRBJ1-1; V: TRBV6-1; size: .; D: .
DNA: TGCGCCAGCAGCCAAGATATCGGGTATGGCGAGCAGTACTTC; CDR3: CASSQDIGYGEQYF; J: TRBJ2-7; V: TRBV4-3; size: .; D: .
DNA: TGCAGCGTCCTCGGGGACACCATATATTTT; CDR3: CSVLGDTIYF; J: TRBJ1-3; V: TRBV29-1; size: .; D: .